Sequencing of this T cell receptor beta chain was carried out in a study of T cells in Graves' hyperthyroidism and ophthalmopathy. Patients with uncontrolled infections, other autoimmune diseases, pregnancy or lactation were excluded. It was RNA transcripts that yielded the amplified TCR beta CDR3 regions. HTBI primers were used for first-round RT-PCR of the TCR CDR3. In TCRdb, the multiplex PCR reads were re-called with MiXCR into one record per CDR3 protein. The table has some 270,000 distinct CDR3 sequences, 10% to 15% seen once. The clonotype was recovered from a young woman with Graves' hyperthyroidism that later progressed to Graves' ophthalmopathy. Material for sequencing was blood.

The CDR3 sequence: CASRDGGTQHF. In nucleotides, the CDR3 is TGTGCCAGCAGGGATGGGGGGACCCAGCATTTT. This chain uses TRBV28 with TRBJ1-5; D is possibly TRBD1 (5 bases). Germline CDR1 reads MDHEN; CDR2 reads SYDVKM. This CDR3 comprises 11 residues. V lost 6 bases to trimming and J lost 11 bases, with 11 bases between them.